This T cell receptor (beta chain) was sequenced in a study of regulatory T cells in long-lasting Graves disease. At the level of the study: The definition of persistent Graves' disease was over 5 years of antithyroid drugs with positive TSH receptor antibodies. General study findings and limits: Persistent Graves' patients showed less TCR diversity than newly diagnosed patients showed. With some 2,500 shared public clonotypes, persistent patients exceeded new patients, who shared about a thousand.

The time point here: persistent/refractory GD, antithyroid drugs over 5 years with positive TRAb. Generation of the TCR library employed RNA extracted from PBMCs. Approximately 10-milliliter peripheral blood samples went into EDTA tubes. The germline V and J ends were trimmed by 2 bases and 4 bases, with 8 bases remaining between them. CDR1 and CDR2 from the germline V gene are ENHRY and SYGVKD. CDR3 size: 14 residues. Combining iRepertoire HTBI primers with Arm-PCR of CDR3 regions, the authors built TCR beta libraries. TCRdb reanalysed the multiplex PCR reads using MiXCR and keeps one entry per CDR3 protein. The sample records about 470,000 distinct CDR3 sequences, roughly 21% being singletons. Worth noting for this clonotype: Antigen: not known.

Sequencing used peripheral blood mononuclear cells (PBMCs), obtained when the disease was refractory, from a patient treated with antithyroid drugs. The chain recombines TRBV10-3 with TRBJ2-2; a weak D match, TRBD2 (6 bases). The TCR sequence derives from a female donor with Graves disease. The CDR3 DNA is TGTGCCATCAGTGAGGGGACTTCCACCGGGGAGCTGTTTTTT. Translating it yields CAISEGTSTGELFF.